This T cell receptor (beta chain) was found in a study of blood T cell repertoires in COVID-19. Study-wide context: COVID-19 samples collected from the United States, Italy and Spain covered acute and convalescent phases.

This clone showed up just once. The CDR3 is made up of 13 amino acids. With 8 bases clipped from V and 3 bases from J, the junction kept 5 bases outside the gene matches. Germline CDR1 MDHEN, CDR2 SYDVKM. Per the authors' pipeline: Estimation of nucleated cell counts was performed using reference gene primer amplification. Assay used: immunoSEQ multiplex PCR; TCRdb lists only in-frame clones, some missing. The DNA gave D and trimming, while V, J and clone size come from that table. Here the sample spans more than 110,000 clones, approximately 80% being singletons. The receptor comes from a human donor in a cohort sampled during active COVID-19. This rearrangement joins TRBV28 to TRBJ2-7; 9 positions agree with TRBD1. Sequenced material: peripheral blood. CDR3 loop: CASGTGIYYEQYF. CDR3 sequence (DNA): TGTGCCAGCGGGACAGGGATTTACTACGAGCAGTACTTC.